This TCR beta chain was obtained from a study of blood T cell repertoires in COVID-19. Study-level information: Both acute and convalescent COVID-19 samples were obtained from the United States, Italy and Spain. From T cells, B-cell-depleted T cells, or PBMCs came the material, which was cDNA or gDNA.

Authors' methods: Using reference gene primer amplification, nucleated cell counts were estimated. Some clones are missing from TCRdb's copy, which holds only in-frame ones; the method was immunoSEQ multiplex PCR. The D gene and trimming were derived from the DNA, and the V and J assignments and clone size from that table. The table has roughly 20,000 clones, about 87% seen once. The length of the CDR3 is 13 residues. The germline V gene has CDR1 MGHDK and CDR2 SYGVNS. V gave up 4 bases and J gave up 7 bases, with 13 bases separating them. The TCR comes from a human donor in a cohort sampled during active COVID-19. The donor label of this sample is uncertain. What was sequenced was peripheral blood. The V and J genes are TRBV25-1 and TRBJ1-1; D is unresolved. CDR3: CASSVTSRGEAFF. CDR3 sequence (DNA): TGTGCCAGCAGTGTCACGTCCCGGGGTGAAGCTTTCTTT.